This entry is about one TCR beta chain. The CDR3 is 13 amino acids. Trimming stripped 4 bases from V and 9 bases from J, with 13 bases between. Germline V gene data show CDR1 as LNHDA and CDR2 as SQIVND (reference sequence). These data are taken from a study of cytomegalovirus exposure and HLA in healthy donors. Donors counted as nominally healthy when sampled, yet unrecorded immune exposures were likely. In the PCR, 60 Vbeta and 13 Jbeta primers were used. Repertoires were generated with immunoSEQ multiplex PCR, while TCRdb's copy carries only in-frame clones and drops some. The sample has approximately 210,000 clones; 60% to 85% are singletons.

This rearrangement joins TRBV19 to TRBJ1-5; a possible D gene is TRBD1 (6 bases). This clonotype originated in a girl under 18 in good health and CMV-seropositive. Sequenced sample: PBMCs. CDR3 in DNA: TGTGCCAGTAGTAAGGGGGTTTCGGCGCCCCAGCATTTT. This gives the protein CASSKGVSAPQHF.